The rows below give T cell receptor beta chains drawn from one sample of a study of T cell repertoires in ileal Crohn's disease. Clones were sequenced by immunoSEQ multiplex PCR, and TCRdb holds only the in-frame ones, with some missing. The profile shows a few thousand clones, 79% of them singletons. The sample consisted of ileal tissue. Receptor source: an adult with Crohn's disease. The CDR3 runs from the conserved cysteine through the conserved F or W. Fields, in order: V gene, clone size, J gene, D gene, CDR3 DNA, CDR3 protein. A D gene is named only where the DNA matches it firmly. Only some rows state a clone size, as once, few, many or a class for expanded clones.

>TRBV2|NA|TRBJ2-5|TRBD1
TGTGCCAGCAGTCGGGACAGGGGGGAGACCCAGTACTTC
CASSRDRGETQYF
>TRBV6-5|NA|TRBJ2-1|TRBD1
TGTGCCAGCAGTTATATAAAGGGGGCCGAGCAGTTCTTC
CASSYIKGAEQFF
>TRBV30|NA|TRBJ2-2|TRBD2
TGTGCCTGGAGGGATAGCGGGAGGGAGACCGGGGAGCTGTTTTTT
CAWRDSGRETGELFF
>TRBV5-1|NA|TRBJ2-7|TRBD2
TGCGCCAGCAGCTTGTTGGGTAGCGGGAGGGCCAGTCCCTACGAGCAGTACTTC
CASSLLGSGRASPYEQYF
>TRBV15|NA|TRBJ2-7|NA
TGTGCCACCAGCATAGGGAGTTCCTACGAGCAGTACTTC
CATSIGSSYEQYF
>TRBV19|NA|TRBJ2-4|NA
TGTGCCAGTAGTATAAGAGGGATTATAGCCAAAAACATTCAGTACTTC
CASSIRGIIAKNIQYF
>TRBV7-3|NA|TRBJ1-1|NA
TGTGCCAGCAGCTTAATTAGGGTACCCGACACTGAAGCTTTCTTT
CASSLIRVPDTEAFF
>TRBV27|NA|TRBJ1-1|NA
TGTGCCAGCAGCTGGGCGGAGGCTGATGAAGCTTTCTTT
CASSWAEADEAFF
>TRBV7-2|few|TRBJ2-1|NA
TGTGCCAGCAGCCCCGGCGGCGGGGTCTCCTACAATGAGCAGTTCTTC
CASSPGGGVSYNEQFF
>TRBV7-6|NA|TRBJ2-1|TRBD2
TGTGCCAGCAGCAGCCTGGGACCGGGGGGGTCCAATGAGCAGTTCTTC
CASSSLGPGGSNEQFF
>TRBV4-2|NA|TRBJ2-7|TRBD2
TGTGCCAGCAGCCTCCCTCCACAGGGCGGGAGGGCCGTGGGATCCCGGGGCGAGCAGTACTTC
CASSLPPQGGRAVGSRGEQYF
>TRBV9|NA|TRBJ2-1|NA
TGTGCCAGCAGCATCCGGGCGGGAAGTGGCAATGAGCAGTTCTTC
CASSIRAGSGNEQFF
>TRBV10-3|NA|TRBJ1-2|NA
TGTGCCATCAGTGAGTCGGGGCAGGGGTTCTATGGCTACACCTTC
CAISESGQGFYGYTF
>TRBV5-4|NA|TRBJ2-2|TRBD1
TGTGCCAGCAGCGCGGACAGGGAGGTGGGCACCGGGGAGCTGTTTTTT
CASSADREVGTGELFF
>TRBV7-6|NA|TRBJ2-2|NA
TGTGCCAGCAGCCCTACGGCGGTGACACCTGGCGGGGAGCTGTTTTTT
CASSPTAVTPGGELFF
>TRBV5-6|NA|TRBJ2-1|NA
TGTGCCAGCAGCTTGGGGTCACCTGAGCAGTTCTTC
CASSLGSPEQFF
>TRBV7-8|NA|TRBJ1-1|TRBD1
TGTGCCAGCAGCTTAGGGGGACAGGGGAACACTGAAGCTTTCTTT
CASSLGGQGNTEAFF
>TRBV27|NA|TRBJ2-3|TRBD2
TGTGCCAGCAGGTTAGCGGGATTGCTCACAGATACGCAGTATTTT
CASRLAGLLTDTQYF
>TRBV29-1|NA|TRBJ2-3|TRBD2
TGCAGCGTTGAGGGTAAAACTAGCGGGAGTAGTGAGACGCAGTATTTT
CSVEGKTSGSSETQYF